These 30 T cell receptor beta chains share one sample of origin, sequenced in a study of cytomegalovirus exposure and HLA in healthy donors (dated 2017 in TCRdb). The library was obtained by the immunoSEQ multiplex PCR assay. For the multiplex PCR, a mixture combining 60 forward primers for TCR Vbeta segments and 13 reverse primers for TCR Jbeta segments was used. This immuneACCESS table, as held by TCRdb, lists in-frame sequences with V and J called but not all clones. Of the missing ones, under half trace to an unresolved V gene in checked studies; the others have no known cause. This sample comprises over 40,000 clones, about nine tenths of them detected only once. The leading ten clones occupy about 8% of the sample. Input material: PBMCs. These receptors originate from a woman in her thirties or forties in good health and CMV-seropositive.

The gene calls are TRBV5-1 and TRBJ1-1; D remains ambiguous. Germline assignment: CDR1 SGHRS and CDR2 YFSETQ. Trimming cost V 0 bases and J 8 bases, with 8 bases left between them. The CDR3 is 12 residues long. The CDR3 DNA follows: TGCGCCAGCAGCTTGGGGGCAGCCGAAGCTTTCTTT. Protein: CASSLGAAEAFF. Filled out from reference TRBV5-1 and TRBJ1-1, the complete variable domain reads KAGVTQTPRYLIKTRGQQVTLSCSPISGHRSVSWYQQTPGQGLQFLFEYFSETQRNKGNFPGRFSGRQFSNSRSEMNVSTLELGDSALYLCASSLGAAEAFFGQGTRLTVV.

The rearrangement uses TRBV6-4 and TRBJ2-1; TRBD2 matches 8 bases. CDR1 is MRHNA, CDR2 SNTAGT, per germline. Trimming cost V 2 bases and J 3 bases; bases outside gene matches: 3. This CDR3 spans 15 amino acids. CDR3 coding DNA: TGTGCCAGCAGTGACAGGAGCGGGGGCTACAATGAGCAGTTCTTC. Residues: CASSDRSGGYNEQFF.

The chain recombines TRBV19 with TRBJ1-2; 7 nucleotides match TRBD1. Germline V CDR1 and CDR2: LNHDA, SQIVND (reference sequence). This CDR3 has 12 amino acids. V dropped 6 bases and J dropped 4; count of bases not matched to a gene: 2. The CDR3, as DNA: TGTGCCAGTAGGGGACAGTCCTATGGCTACACCTTC. It translates to CASRGQSYGYTF. Full variable domain (remainder filled in from reference TRBV19 and TRBJ1-2): DGGITQSPKYLFRKEGQNVTLSCEQNLNHDAMYWYRQDPGQGLRLIYYSQIVNDFQKGDIAEGYSVSREKKESFPLTVTSAQKNPTAFYLCASRGQSYGYTFGSGTRLTVV.

Remarks on this clone: The junction differs from germline at one of its ends, possibly a read error. The chain employs TRBV13 and TRBJ1-3; no clear D gene. The CDR3 sequence is 13 residues long. Looked up from germline, CDR1 is PRHDT and CDR2 is FYEKMQ (reference sequence). DNA of the CDR3: TGTGCCAGCAGCTTCAATCGAGGGCCCTCGGGAGATTTT. Protein product: CASSFNRGPSGDF.

The chain is built from TRBV2 and TRBJ2-1, with 8 bases fitting TRBD1. The V segment lost 4 bases and the J segment 3 bases; nucleotides outside the gene matches: 5. The CDR3 loop spans 15 amino acids. Germline-derived CDR1 and CDR2 are SNHLY and FYNNEI. DNA of the CDR3: TGTGCCAGCAGTGCCGGACAGGGACTCTACAATGAGCAGTTCTTC. It translates to CASSAGQGLYNEQFF.

This sequence joins TRBV6-5 and TRBJ1-2; possible D gene TRBD1, 5 bases. The germline CDR1 and CDR2 sequences are MNHEY and SVGAGI. This CDR3 has 15 residues. Trimming took 5 bases from V and 2 from J, leaving 15 bases between them. CDR3 sequence reads: CASSPPGKNNYGYTF. DNA of the CDR3: TGTGCCAGCAGTCCACCAGGGAAGAACAACTATGGCTACACCTTC.

J is TRBJ2-5 and V is TRBV7-9; weak D call: TRBD1 (5 bases). Germline CDR1 and CDR2: SEHNR and FQNEAQ (reference sequence). There are 12 residues in the CDR3. V was pared by 4 bases and J by 10 bases, with 13 bases between. The CDR3 nucleotides read TGTGCCAGCAGCTCGGACATCTATCGCCAGTACTTC. It codes for CASSSDIYRQYF.

The rearrangement links TRBV7-7 to TRBJ2-7; 9 nucleotides align to TRBD1. Losses at the gene ends were 5 bases for V and 8 bases for J; bases not matched to a gene: 10. From germline, CDR1 is SSHAT and CDR2 FNYEAQ (reference sequence). The CDR3 covers 14 residues. The DNA for the CDR3 is TGTGCCAGCAGCGCCGCGGGGACAGGGTCTCAGCAGTACTTC. This gives the protein CASSAAGTGSQQYF.

This clone was seen once. The rearrangement uses TRBV18 and TRBJ2-5; D gene uncertain. The DNA end favors TRBJ2-7, so the J call may be wrong. The CDR3 consists of 14 residues. CDR1 KGHSH and CDR2 LQKENI come from the germline V gene. As DNA, the CDR3 is TGTGCCAGCTCACCTCCACTCCAAGACTACGAGCAGTACTTC. Translation: CASSPPLQDYEQYF.

The V and J genes are TRBV19 and TRBJ2-5, with D possibly matching TRBD2 (7 bases). The CDR3 loop spans 13 amino acids. V lost 6 bases and J lost 3, with 11 bases in between. The germline V gene has CDR1 LNHDA and CDR2 SQIVND (reference sequence). The CDR3: CASREGGEETQYF. The CDR3 bases are TGTGCCAGTAGAGAGGGGGGGGAAGAGACCCAGTACTTC.

This clone was seen once. The rearrangement uses TRBV28 and TRBJ2-2, with D hard to call. With 8 bases removed from V and 6 bases from J, the gap between germline ends came to 10 bases. This CDR3 is 12 amino acids long. The germline V gene encodes CDR1 MDHEN and CDR2 SYDVKM. The DNA of the CDR3 is TGTGCCAGCTTCGAATGGCCCGGGGAGCTGTTTTTT. It codes for CASFEWPGELFF. The entire variable domain, with the rest obtained from reference TRBV28 and TRBJ2-2, is as follows: DVKVTQSSRYLVKRTGEKVFLECVQDMDHENMFWYRQDPGLGLRLIYFSYDVKMKEKGDIPEGYSVSREKKERFSLILESASTNQTSMYLCASFEWPGELFFGEGSRLTVL.

The rearrangement joins TRBV7-9 to TRBJ2-3; TRBD2 matches 10 bases. The CDR3 covers 16 residues. Looked up from germline, CDR1 is SEHNR and CDR2 is FQNEAQ (reference sequence). J gave up 8 bases and V 2 bases, and 10 bases lay outside the gene matches. The CDR3 is CASSLSPSGGGATQYF. CDR3 nucleotides: TGTGCCAGCAGCTTATCCCCTAGCGGGGGTGGGGCTACGCAGTATTTT.

Notes on this clone: Germline and junction disagree at one end, which may indicate a read error. J is TRBJ1-2 and V is TRBV5-6; D remains unclear. Germline-derived CDR1 and CDR2 are SGHDT and YYEEEE. The CDR3 consists of 14 residues. The DNA for the CDR3 is TGTGCCGGCAGCTTGAATAGCGGATTCTATGGCTACACCTTC. Its translation is CAGSLNSGFYGYTF.

The genes are TRBV6-5 and TRBJ2-7; a weak D match, TRBD1 (5 bases). Germline V gene sequence: CDR1 MNHEY, CDR2 SVGAGI. The length of the CDR3 is 14 residues. Trimming shortened V by 8 bases and J by 1 base, and 15 bases separated the two germline ends. The CDR3 sequence is CASGFRAESYEQYF. CDR3 DNA sequence: TGTGCCAGCGGATTCAGGGCCGAATCCTACGAGCAGTACTTC.

The chain uses TRBV6-1 and TRBJ1-3; D gene uncertain. Trimming removed 6 bases at V and 0 bases at J, with 12 bases between. In germline, CDR1 is MNHNS, CDR2 SASEGT. This CDR3 contains 15 residues. In DNA form, the CDR3 reads TGTGCCAGCAGAACCAGCGTGAACTCTGGAAACACCATATATTTT. Amino acids: CASRTSVNSGNTIYF.

This rearrangement joins TRBV4-2 to TRBJ1-1, with D uncertain. CDR3 length equals 11 residues. Between the trimmed V and J ends, which lost 3 bases and 5 bases, there was a span of 4 bases. In germline, CDR1 is LGHNA, CDR2 YNFKEQ. The CDR3 DNA reads as TGTGCCAGCAGCCAGACAACTGAAGCTTTCTTT. Residues: CASSQTTEAFF.

The CDR3 region is CASSFEGTGITDTQYF. The CDR3 region has the DNA TGCGCCAGCAGCTTCGAGGGGACAGGTATCACAGATACGCAGTATTTT. The genes are TRBV5-1 and TRBJ2-3; the match to TRBD1 covers 8 bases. With V trimmed by 2 bases and J by 2 bases, 7 bases remained unmatched. CDR1 and CDR2 (germline): SGHRS, YFSETQ. The CDR3 sequence is 16 residues long.

The J gene is TRBJ2-5, the V gene TRBV19, with 10 bases that match TRBD2. From germline, CDR1 is LNHDA and CDR2 SQIVND (reference sequence). Unmatched junction bases numbered 0, after V lost 4 bases and J lost 4 bases. The CDR3 runs 13 residues. The CDR3 bases are TGTGCCAGTAGTACTAGCGGGAGAGAGACCCAGTACTTC. Translated, it gives CASSTSGRETQYF. Looking up the rest from reference TRBV19 and TRBJ2-5 gives the full variable domain: DGGITQSPKYLFRKEGQNVTLSCEQNLNHDAMYWYRQDPGQGLRLIYYSQIVNDFQKGDIAEGYSVSREKKESFPLTVTSAQKNPTAFYLCASSTSGRETQYFGPGTRLLVL.

The rearrangement joins TRBV6-1 to TRBJ1-2, with a tentative D call TRBD1 (6 bases). There are 13 residues in the CDR3. V was pared by 5 bases and J by 4 bases, with 11 bases between. Germline CDR1 is MNHNS and CDR2 is SASEGT. The CDR3 sequence: CASSPDSSYGYTF. In DNA form, the CDR3 reads TGTGCCAGCAGTCCGGACAGTTCCTATGGCTACACCTTC.

The genes are TRBV29-1 and TRBJ2-3, with TRBD2 matching 14 bases. Trimming removed 5 bases from V and 3 bases from J; junction bases left unmatched: 4. Germline CDR1 and CDR2: SQVTM and ANQGSEA. CDR3 length: 15 amino acids. CDR3 nucleotides: TGCAGCGTTCCTCGGACTAGCGGGAGGACAGATACGCAGTATTTT. Translation: CSVPRTSGRTDTQYF.

The chain joins TRBV30 to TRBJ2-7; D ambiguous. V lost 1 base and J 2 bases, leaving 6 bases between the germline ends. Germline V gene sequence: CDR1 GTSNPN, CDR2 SVGIG (reference sequence). The CDR3 has 12 amino acids. CDR3 sequence: CAWSEAAYEQYF. In DNA form, the CDR3 reads TGTGCCTGGAGTGAGGCGGCCTACGAGCAGTACTTC. Variable domain in full (rest from reference TRBV30 and TRBJ2-7): SQTIHQWPATLVQPVGSPLSLECTVEGTSNPNLYWYRQAAGRGLQLLFYSVGIGQISSEVPQNLSASRPQDRQFILSSKKLLLSDSGFYLCAWSEAAYEQYFGPGTRLTVT.

The chain links TRBV7-2 to TRBJ1-2; a possible D gene is TRBD1 (6 bases). This CDR3 is built from 14 residues. CDR1 and CDR2 from the germline V gene are SGHTA and FQGNSA. V dropped 5 bases and J dropped 1 base, with 11 bases sitting between them. CDR3 region: CASSLDRVNYGYTF. In DNA form, the CDR3 reads TGTGCCAGCAGCCTGGACAGAGTTAACTATGGCTACACCTTC.

The chain carries TRBV19 and TRBJ1-2; D remains ambiguous. The CDR3 runs to 13 residues. Trimming shortened V by 6 bases and J by 4 bases, and 12 bases separated the two germline ends. In germline, CDR1 is LNHDA, CDR2 SQIVND (reference sequence). The CDR3 coding sequence is TGTGCCAGTAGAATCACAGAGATCTATGGCTACACCTTC. Translation gives CASRITEIYGYTF. The full variable domain, its missing parts supplied by reference TRBV19 and TRBJ1-2, is DGGITQSPKYLFRKEGQNVTLSCEQNLNHDAMYWYRQDPGQGLRLIYYSQIVNDFQKGDIAEGYSVSREKKESFPLTVTSAQKNPTAFYLCASRITEIYGYTFGSGTRLTVV.

This chain uses TRBV29-1 with TRBJ2-6; possibly TRBD1 for D (5 bases). V was shortened by 3 bases and J by 0 bases, with 9 bases between the two germline ends. The CDR3 spans 15 residues. The germline V gene has CDR1 SQVTM and CDR2 ANQGSEA. The CDR3 coding sequence is TGCAGCGTTGAGGGTAGGGGCTCTGGGGCCAACGTCCTGACTTTC. Amino acid sequence: CSVEGRGSGANVLTF.

Only a few counts were recorded for this clone. V and J are TRBV7-9 and TRBJ2-1; 10 nucleotides align to TRBD1. Unmatched junction bases numbered 7, after V lost 1 base and J lost 4 bases. Germline-derived CDR1 and CDR2 are SEHNR and FQNEAQ (reference sequence). This CDR3 contains 17 residues. CDR3 sequence reads: CASSLEGQGSFYNEQFF. The CDR3 nucleotides are TGTGCCAGCAGCTTAGAGGGACAGGGGTCATTTTACAATGAGCAGTTCTTC.

This chain links TRBV28 with TRBJ2-5, with a weak D call TRBD1 (6 bases). Germline V gene lookup returns CDR1 MDHEN and CDR2 SYDVKM. V lost 5 bases to trimming and J lost 5 bases, with 18 bases between them. The CDR3 extends over 15 amino acids. CDR3 in DNA: TGTGCCAGCAGTCTACTGACAGGTACGGAGGAGACCCAGTACTTC. It encodes CASSLLTGTEETQYF.

The chain joins TRBV6-4 to TRBJ1-1; 10 nucleotides match TRBD1. Per germline, CDR1 MRHNA and CDR2 SNTAGT. With 6 bases clipped from V and 5 bases from J, the junction kept 9 bases outside the gene matches. The CDR3 totals 15 residues. Here the CDR3 DNA reads TGTGCCAGCAGGGGACAGGGGTCTGATGGGACTGAAGCTTTCTTT. It specifies CASRGQGSDGTEAFF.

The J gene is TRBJ2-7, the V gene TRBV14; the D gene is possibly TRBD2 (5 bases). Germline V gene lookup returns CDR1 SGHDN and CDR2 FVKESK. This CDR3 is built from 12 residues. Between the trimmed V and J ends, which lost 4 bases and 9 bases, there was a span of 13 bases. The CDR3 DNA follows: TGTGCCAGCAGCCCAGGACCGGGGTCGCAGTACTTC. This sequence encodes CASSPGPGSQYF. Together with reference TRBV14 and TRBJ2-7, the CDR3 gives the full variable domain: EAGVTQFPSHSVIEKGQTVTLRCDPISGHDNLYWYRRVMGKEIKFLLHFVKESKQDESGMPNNRFLAERTGGTYSTLKVQPAELEDSGVYFCASSPGPGSQYFGPGTRLTVT.

This chain links TRBV28 with TRBJ2-7, with 8 bases identical to TRBD2. Germline V lookup: CDR1 MDHEN, CDR2 SYDVKM. J gave up 7 bases and V 5 bases, and 13 bases lay outside the gene matches. The CDR3 is 15 amino acids. The CDR3 DNA sequence: TGTGCCAGCAGTGGTCCACGGGGGGGGGCGGAAGAGCAGTACTTC. Translation gives CASSGPRGGAEEQYF.

The J gene is TRBJ1-5, the V gene TRBV28, with D tentatively TRBD1 (5 bases). The V gene lost 5 bases and the J gene lost 0 bases, with 11 bases spanning the gap. The germline gives CDR1 MDHEN, CDR2 SYDVKM. The CDR3 is 15 residues long. This CDR3 reads CASSPGHYSNQPQHF. DNA for the CDR3: TGTGCCAGCAGTCCAGGACATTATAGCAATCAGCCCCAGCATTTT.